This T cell receptor beta chain was recorded in a study of CXCR3-negative and CXCR3-positive naive CD8 T cells. The study's findings and limits: Naive cells positive for CXCR3 carried more hydrophobic TRB CDR3s than CXCR3-negative ones.

UMI labels and 5' RACE were used to prepare the TRB cDNA libraries. Reanalyzing the 5' RACE reads, TCRdb keeps one entry per CDR3 protein, without DNA. The sample has about 98,000 distinct CDR3 sequences. Points on this clonotype: No antigen is known for it.

Germline CDR1 and CDR2: SQVTM and ANQGSEA. The CDR3 sequence is 14 residues long. The rearrangement joins TRBV29-1 to TRBJ2-7. This clonotype was obtained from a human donor in good health. Some clones in this sample may be carry-over from other donors' samples. Sequenced material: naive CXCR3+ CD8+ T cells from blood. Subset specified: CD45RO-CCR7+CD27+CD95- naive CD8+ T cells expressing CXCR3 (TNR3+). The CDR3 sequence is CSVEGWGGSYEQYF.